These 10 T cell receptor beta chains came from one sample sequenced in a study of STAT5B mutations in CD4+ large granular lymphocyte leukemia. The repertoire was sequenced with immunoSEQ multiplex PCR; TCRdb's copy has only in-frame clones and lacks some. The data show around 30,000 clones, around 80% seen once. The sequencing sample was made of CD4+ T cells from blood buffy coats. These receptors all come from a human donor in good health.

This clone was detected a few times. CDR3 DNA sequence: TGTGCCAGCAGAACCACTAGCGGGGACTACGAGCAGTACTTC. It is translated as CASRTTSGDYEQYF. V and J are TRBV6-1 and TRBJ2-7, with 10 bases lining up with TRBD2. This CDR3 is built from 14 residues. The trim removed 6 bases at V and 3 bases at J, leaving 5 bases unmatched. Per the germline V gene, CDR1 is MNHNS and CDR2 is SASEGT.

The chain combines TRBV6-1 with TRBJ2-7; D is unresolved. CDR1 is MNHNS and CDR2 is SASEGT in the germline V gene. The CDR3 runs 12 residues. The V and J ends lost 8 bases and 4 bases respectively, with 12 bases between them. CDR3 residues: CASPSLSYEQYF. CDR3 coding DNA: TGTGCCAGCCCCTCATTATCTTACGAGCAGTACTTC.

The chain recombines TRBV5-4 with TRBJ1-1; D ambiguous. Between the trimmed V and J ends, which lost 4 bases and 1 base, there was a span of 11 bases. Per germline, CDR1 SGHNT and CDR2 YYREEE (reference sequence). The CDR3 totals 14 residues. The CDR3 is CASSRGSPNTEAFF. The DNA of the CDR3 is TGTGCCAGCAGCCGTGGGTCACCGAACACTGAAGCTTTCTTT.

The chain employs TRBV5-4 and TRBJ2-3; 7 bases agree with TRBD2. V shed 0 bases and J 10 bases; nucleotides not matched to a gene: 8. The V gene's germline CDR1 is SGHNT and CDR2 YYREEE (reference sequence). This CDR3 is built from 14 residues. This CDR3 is CASSLAGTSEAQYF. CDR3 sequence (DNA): TGTGCCAGCAGCTTGGCTGGCACTAGCGAGGCGCAGTATTTT.

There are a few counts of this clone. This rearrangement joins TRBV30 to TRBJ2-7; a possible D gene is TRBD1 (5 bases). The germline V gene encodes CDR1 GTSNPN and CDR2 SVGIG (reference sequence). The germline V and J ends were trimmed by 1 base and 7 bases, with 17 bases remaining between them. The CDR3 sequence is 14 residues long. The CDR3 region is CAWSDEGQGREQYF. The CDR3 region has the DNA TGTGCCTGGAGTGACGAAGGGCAGGGCAGGGAGCAGTACTTC.

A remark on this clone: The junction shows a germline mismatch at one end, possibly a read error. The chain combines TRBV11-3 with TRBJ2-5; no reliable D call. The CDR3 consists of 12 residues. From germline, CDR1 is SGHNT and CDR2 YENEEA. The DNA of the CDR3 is TGTGCCAGCAGCCTAGAGAGGGAGACCCAGTACTTC. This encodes CASSLERETQYF.

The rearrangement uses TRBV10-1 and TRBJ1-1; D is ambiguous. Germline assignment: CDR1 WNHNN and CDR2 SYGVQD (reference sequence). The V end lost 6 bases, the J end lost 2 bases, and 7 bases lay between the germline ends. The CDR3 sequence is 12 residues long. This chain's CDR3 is CASRGSNTEAFF. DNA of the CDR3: TGCGCCAGCAGGGGGAGTAACACTGAAGCTTTCTTT.

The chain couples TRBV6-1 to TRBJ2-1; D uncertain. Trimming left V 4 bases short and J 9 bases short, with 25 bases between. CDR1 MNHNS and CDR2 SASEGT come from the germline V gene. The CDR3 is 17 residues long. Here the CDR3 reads CASSALPPQYSNGEQFF. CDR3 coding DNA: TGTGCCAGCAGTGCGTTACCCCCGCAATATAGCAATGGTGAGCAGTTCTTC.

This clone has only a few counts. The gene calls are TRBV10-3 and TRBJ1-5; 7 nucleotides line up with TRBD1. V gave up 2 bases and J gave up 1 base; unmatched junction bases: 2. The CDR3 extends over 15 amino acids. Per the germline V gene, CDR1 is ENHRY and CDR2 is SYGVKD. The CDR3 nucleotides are TGTGCCATCAGTGAGACAGGGGCCAGCAATCAGCCCCAGCATTTT. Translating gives CAISETGASNQPQHF.

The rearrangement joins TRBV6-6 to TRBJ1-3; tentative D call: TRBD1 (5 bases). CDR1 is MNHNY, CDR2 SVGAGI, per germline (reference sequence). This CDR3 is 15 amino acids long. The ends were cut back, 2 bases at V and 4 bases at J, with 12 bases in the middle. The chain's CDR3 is CASSYRGGGGNTIYF. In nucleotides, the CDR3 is TGTGCCAGCAGTTACCGCGGGGGGGGAGGAAACACCATATATTTT.